This entry lists 7 T cell receptor beta chains sequenced from one sample in a study of CD8+CD57+ T cells in acquired aplastic anemia. The authors sequenced patients whose flow cytometry had shown CD8+CD57+ cell expansion. The template used for profiling TCR beta VDJ and CDR3 was genomic DNA. TCRdb processed the reads anew with MiXCR; each CDR3 protein has one entry. The sample carries around 430,000 distinct CDR3 sequences, around 30% recorded once. The material sequenced was sorted CD4+, CD8+, or CD8+CD57+ T cells (not recorded which) from PBMCs. Source of these receptors: a human donor with aplastic anemia.

This chain uses TRBV9 with TRBJ2-1; 10 bases line up with TRBD2. The CDR3 has 13 amino acids. V shed 5 bases and J 9 bases; nucleotides not matched to a gene: 5. CDR1 and CDR2 (germline): SGDLS, YYNGEE. The CDR3 DNA reads as TGTGCCAGCAGAAAGAGCGGGGGGGGTGAGCAGTTCTTC. Protein sequence: CASRKSGGGEQFF.

This clonotype was seen repeatedly, ten times or more. This chain uses TRBV19 with TRBJ1-4, with 10 bases fitting TRBD1. Germline V lookup: CDR1 LNHDA, CDR2 SQIVND (reference sequence). This CDR3 comprises 14 residues. V lost 5 bases, J lost 8 bases, and 5 bases stayed unmatched. The DNA of the CDR3 is TGTGCCAGTAGTCCGGGGACAGGGGTCGAAAAACTGTTTTTT. This translates into CASSPGTGVEKLFF.

The chain employs TRBV4-1 and TRBJ1-5, with a tentative D call TRBD1 (5 bases). The germline V gene has CDR1 MGHRA and CDR2 YSYEKL. V was cut by 0 bases and J by 2 bases, with 11 bases left in between. CDR3 length: 16 residues. CDR3 coding DNA: TGCGCCAGCAGCCAAGAAGGGGTTAAGGGCAATCAGCCCCAGCATTTT. It translates to CASSQEGVKGNQPQHF.

The chain uses TRBV9 and TRBJ1-3; D is possibly TRBD1 (6 bases). CDR1 SGDLS and CDR2 YYNGEE come from the germline V gene. V dropped 0 bases and J dropped 5 bases, with 9 bases sitting between them. The CDR3 covers 14 residues. CDR3 nucleotides: TGTGCCAGCAGCGTAGTCAGGGGACGAAACACCATATATTTT. This gives the protein CASSVVRGRNTIYF.

This clonotype came up a few times. The rearrangement uses TRBV11-2 and TRBJ2-7; D assignment may be TRBD1 or TRBD2 (6 bases each). The V end lost 4 bases, the J end lost 4 bases, and 14 bases lay between the germline ends. The germline V gene encodes CDR1 SGHAT and CDR2 FQNNGV. The CDR3 sequence is 14 residues long. Written as DNA, the CDR3 is TGTGCCAGCAGCTCTATTAGGGGGGCATACGAGCAGTACTTC. This gives the protein CASSSIRGAYEQYF. Drawing the rest from reference TRBV11-2 and TRBJ2-7, the complete variable domain is EAGVAQSPRYKIIEKRQSVAFWCNPISGHATLYWYQQILGQGPKLLIQFQNNGVVDDSQLPKDRFSAERLKGVDSTLKIQPAKLEDSAVYLCASSSIRGAYEQYFGPGTRLTVT.

This clonotype was counted many times. The chain is built from TRBV6-1 and TRBJ1-6; TRBD1 matches at 8 bases. Unmatched junction bases numbered 6, after V lost 4 bases and J lost 1 base. Germline V lookup: CDR1 MNHNS, CDR2 SASEGT. The CDR3 totals 17 residues. CDR3: CASSADREGSYNSPLHF. The DNA for the CDR3 is TGTGCCAGCAGTGCGGACAGGGAGGGATCCTATAATTCACCCCTCCACTTT.

This clonotype was counted many times. The chain joins TRBV2 to TRBJ1-1, with a tentative D call TRBD1 (5 bases). There are 14 residues in the CDR3. V lost 5 bases and J lost 4, with 14 bases in between. In germline, CDR1 is SNHLY, CDR2 FYNNEI. This CDR3 reads CASSPQGFGTEAFF. In nucleotides, the CDR3 is TGTGCCAGCAGTCCTCAGGGATTTGGCACTGAAGCTTTCTTT.